This T cell receptor beta chain was obtained from a study of preoperative IRX-2 immunotherapy in early breast cancer. This table comes from immunoSEQ multiplex PCR, and its TCRdb copy is limited to in-frame clones, with some not included. This table holds roughly 3,400 clones, about three quarters found once. This clone was seen just once. Germline V gene data show CDR1 as KGHSH and CDR2 as LQKENI. This CDR3 spans 14 amino acids. V lost 4 bases to trimming and J lost 8 bases, with 15 bases between them. As for treatment: preoperative locoregional IRX-2 cytokine immunotherapy. The TCR originated in a human donor with breast cancer. The sequences come from tumor tissue, collected before IRX-2 immunotherapy. The rearrangement joins TRBV18 to TRBJ2-4; D is perhaps TRBD1 (5 bases). The CDR3 region has the DNA TGTGCCAGCTCACAACAGGAACCGCCGTACATTCAGTACTTC. Residues: CASSQQEPPYIQYF.